This T cell receptor beta chain was found in a study of beta chain features in type 1 diabetes. Sequencing targeted expressed TCRB transcripts, as all isolated RNA had been reverse transcribed. Method: immunoSEQ multiplex PCR; TCRdb's copy keeps in-frame clones and lacks some. The table has some 240,000 clones, about a tenth seen once; the top ten hold less than 1.5%. The V end was cut by 0 bases, the J end by 0 bases, with 9 bases between. This CDR3 contains 15 residues. From germline, CDR1 is MNHEY and CDR2 SVGAGI. A few counts support this clone. The source is a man between 18 and 35 years old in good health. Material: central memory CD4+ T cells from blood. This rearrangement joins TRBV6-5 to TRBJ2-7, with D perhaps matching TRBD2 (6 bases). The CDR3 DNA reads TGTGCCAGCAGTTACTCTGGGGGGAGCTCCTACGAGCAGTACTTC. This sequence encodes CASSYSGGSSYEQYF.